The sequence of this TCR beta chain was determined in a study of T cells in Graves' hyperthyroidism and ophthalmopathy. This CDR3 is built from 15 residues. Trimming took off 2 bases at V and 4 bases at J, with 14 bases between the two ends. CDR1 is SNHLY and CDR2 is FYNNEI in the germline V gene. Amplified TCR beta CDR3 regions came from RNA transcripts. The TCR CDR3 was amplified in a first-round RT-PCR using the HTBI primer set. TCRdb used MiXCR to reprocess the multiplex PCR reads, holding one entry per CDR3 protein. The table records roughly 500,000 distinct CDR3 sequences, 35% to 50% of them present only once.

Sequenced input: peripheral blood or thyroid tissue (not recorded which). This sequence was found in an adult woman with Graves' disease, either hyperthyroidism or ophthalmopathy (not recorded which). The V gene is TRBV2, the J gene TRBJ1-2; D gene unclear. The chain's CDR3 is CASSEPWIRSYGYTF. CDR3 nucleotides: TGTGCCAGCAGTGAACCTTGGATCCGGAGCTATGGCTACACCTTC.